This is a list of T cell receptor beta chains from one sample in a study of STAT5B mutations in CD4+ large granular lymphocyte leukemia. Here immunoSEQ multiplex PCR was the method, and the copy in TCRdb shows in-frame clones only, minus some. The table includes some 38,000 clones, around 75% detected once. Input material: CD4+ T cells from blood buffy coats. These TCRs come from a human donor in good health. Each CDR3 is given with its conserved first and last residue.

J: TRBJ2-3
V: TRBV12-5
CDR3: CASGFGQQYTDTQYF

J: TRBJ2-1
V: TRBV7-2
CDR3: CASSSYRTVNEQFF

J: TRBJ1-2
V: TRBV6-5
CDR3: CASSQRDPTRSGYTF

J: TRBJ2-5
V: TRBV25-1
CDR3: CASSDPGEGREETQYF

J: TRBJ2-2
V: TRBV6-5
CDR3: CASNGDTGELFF

J: TRBJ1-6
V: TRBV7-8
CDR3: CASSFRRGGGDRIHF

J: TRBJ2-1
V: TRBV4-2
CDR3: CASSPIGRYNEQFF

J: TRBJ2-3
V: TRBV7-2
CDR3: CASSPGLAGNTDTQYF

J: TRBJ2-2
V: TRBV6-5
CDR3: CASSLGTLNTGELFF

J: TRBJ2-7
V: TRBV5-6
CDR3: CASSLHAGSSYEQYF

J: TRBJ1-1
V: TRBV7-3
CDR3: CASSLLGPTTEAFF

J: TRBJ2-7
V: TRBV19
CDR3: CASSPGQGVDEQYF

J: TRBJ1-2
V: TRBV5-6
CDR3: CASSLGRVRGYGYTF

J: TRBJ2-2
V: TRBV27
CDR3: CASSLGLANTGELFF

J: TRBJ2-7
V: TRBV7-6
CDR3: CASSLGGTATYEQYF

J: TRBJ2-5
V: TRBV19
CDR3: CASRQQETQYF